The clone carrying this T cell receptor beta chain occurred a few times. Other nucleotide sequences in the sample specify the same CDR3. The data are from a study of blood T cell repertoires in COVID-19. The overall study: The United States, Italy and Spain were the sources of the acute and convalescent COVID-19 samples. The analysed material was cDNA or gDNA that came from T cells, B-cell-depleted T cells, or PBMCs.

The junction had 10 bases not matched to a gene; V was cut back by 5 bases and J by 3 bases. Per germline, CDR1 SGHRS and CDR2 YFSETQ. This CDR3 comprises 15 residues. In the authors' methods: Amplification of reference gene primers provided the estimated nucleated cell counts. Produced via immunoSEQ multiplex PCR; TCRdb's table is partial and in-frame only. That table furnishes V, J and clone size, whereas the DNA furnished D and trimming. The sample has 300,000 to 350,000 clones; about 91% are singletons. Patients of the Seattle cohort, enrolled during active infection, were followed longitudinally.

The V gene is TRBV5-1, the J gene TRBJ1-1; 7 positions agree with TRBD1. Sample: peripheral blood. The sequence came from a woman aged 30 to 39 with COVID-19, enrolled during active disease. CDR3 region: CASSRTPGGDTEAFF. The CDR3 coding sequence is TGCGCCAGCAGTCGTACCCCAGGGGGAGACACTGAAGCTTTCTTT. Variable domain in full (rest from reference TRBV5-1 and TRBJ1-1): KAGVTQTPRYLIKTRGQQVTLSCSPISGHRSVSWYQQTPGQGLQFLFEYFSETQRNKGNFPGRFSGRQFSNSRSEMNVSTLELGDSALYLCASSRTPGGDTEAFFGQGTRLTVV.